This record covers a single TCR beta chain. Antigen specificity is unknown. The data were obtained in a study of cytomegalovirus exposure and HLA in healthy donors. Notes on the study in general: HLA alleles were associated with 18,000 or so TCR beta sequences in a later analysis at 0.05 false discovery rate. Most TCR sequences showed up rarely, but some public TCRs showed up in many donors. The investigators catalogued 150 to 200 TCR beta chains as cytomegalovirus-associated.

CDR1 and CDR2 (germline): MNHEY, SVGAGI. Deletions cut 7 bases from V and 2 bases from J, with 9 bases between. CDR3 size: 13 residues. 13 Jbeta primers and 60 Vbeta primers were used for the PCR. The assay was immunoSEQ multiplex PCR, and TCRdb's table has in-frame clones only and misses some. The sample carries fewer than 140,000 clones, about two thirds recorded once. All donors participated as healthy donors of bone marrow. V is TRBV6-5 and J is TRBJ2-1; D is ambiguous. The sequence came from a boy between 5 and 17 years old in good health and CMV-seronegative. Sequencing was carried out using PBMCs. The CDR3 spells CASTRQAYNEQFF. The CDR3, as DNA: TGTGCCAGCACGCGCCAGGCCTACAATGAGCAGTTCTTC.